This record looks at one T cell receptor (beta chain) sequence and its context. It has no known antigen specificity. Within one base of it there is no much larger clone, and no base qualities were kept. This sample is drawn from a study of T-cell memory formation after mild COVID-19 listed by TCRdb under 2021. A note on the overall study: TCR sequence clusters from the two donors were largely donor specific. The cohort comprised two young, previously healthy adult volunteers, one female and one male. In a couple of donors, T-cell clones that expanded and contracted after mild COVID-19 were followed by sequencing TCRalpha and TCRbeta repertoires longitudinally. Findings and caveats that apply to the study as a whole: Balanced CD4/CD8 phenotypes were observed for clones contracting from day 15 to 85, whereas a bias towards CD4+ was observed for a second wave of clones expanding from day 15 to 37. Some responding clones were detected in pre-infection memory, which suggested that pre-existing cross-reactive memory T cells had joined the SARS-CoV-2 response. Contracting CD4+ clones were found mainly in CM and EM memory subsets, while CD8+ clones were enriched in EMRA. The study covered only a couple of mild cases, and larger cohorts including severe cases with pre-infection samples were considered necessary. SARS-CoV-2 specificity of the second-wave clones peaking on day 37 was not confirmed.

TCRdb lists the instrument as Illumina NovaSeq 6000. Using 5'RACE with constant-segment primers, TCRalpha and TCRbeta cDNA libraries were constructed, with sample barcodes and unique molecular identifiers added in the process. Trizol reagent was used to extract RNA from every sample. Libraries were amplified in two PCR steps, with a second sample barcode and Illumina TruSeq adapters added in the second step. Sequencing of the libraries was done on an Illumina NovaSeq, producing 2 x 150 bp paired-end reads. Turning to the authors' computational methods: The reads were demultiplexed and collapsed into UMI-guided consensus sequences using migec v1.2.7. Using mixcr v2.1.11, UMI consensuses were aligned to TRA and TRB V and J templates and then assembled into clonotypes. A clonotype was counted as expanded or contracted only when both edgeR and NoisET called the clonotype significant, with the noise models trained on biological replicates. For edgeR calls, a false discovery rate-adjusted p below 0.01 and a log2 fold-change threshold of 1 were applied. As an exploratory analysis of dynamics, PCA with hierarchical clustering was applied to max-normalized trajectories of the 1000 most abundant clonotypes. Each responding clone was given a CD4 or CD8 phenotype based on the CD4+ and CD8+ repertoires, which had been sequenced separately. Clones were called with MiXCR by TCRdb after fastp trimmed the public reads at Q25, and only in-frame beta chains were retained. A single entry per CDR3 protein holds the most common genes and DNA from its merged rows. TCRdb's processing, not the authors', yielded these V and J calls. This sample lists about 420,000 distinct CDR3 sequences; around 22% were detected once. Jointly, the top ten make up around 12% of the sample.

Ficoll-Paque density gradient centrifugation was used to isolate PBMCs. V is reduced by 4 bases and J by 5 bases, leaving a spacing of 14 bases between them. Counted from cysteine to phenylalanine, this CDR3 has 15 amino acids. The sequence is cut down to CDR3 DNA, 45 bases in frame from base 1. CDR1 and CDR2 (LGHDT, YNNKEL) derive from the germline V gene (reference sequence). Recombination joined TRBV3-1 with TRBJ2-2; possibly the D gene is TRBD2, per 6 matching bases. Material for sequencing was PBMCs or a T cell subset sorted from them (not recorded which). The source of this sequence is an adult woman who had mild COVID-19 (a few samples of this study predate the infection). The sample titles of this study are shuffled in the database, so cell type and time point are left out; the donor was told from shared clones. The bases are TGTGCCAGCAGCCGCCCGGGGGACTGGACCGGGGAGCTGTTTTTT. Its protein is CASSRPGDWTGELFF.